What follows are 30 T cell receptor beta chains derived from one specimen sequenced in a study of PD-L1 blockade in urothelial cancer. Stated time point: peripheral blood 6 weeks after treatment start. TCRdb's copy holds only in-frame clones and misses some; the assay was immunoSEQ multiplex PCR. The repertoire holds approximately 110,000 clones, with 75% to 95% as singletons. The specimen was PBMCs, collected around atezolizumab (anti-PD-L1) treatment. Receptors were obtained from a man between 60 and 75 years old with urothelial cancer.

The genes are TRBV9 and TRBJ1-4; D is perhaps TRBD1 (5 bases). The germline V and J ends were trimmed by 0 bases and 5 bases, with 11 bases remaining between them. The CDR3 has 15 amino acids. Germline V gene sequence: CDR1 SGDLS, CDR2 YYNGEE. CDR3 in amino acids: CASSVDHRPNEKLFF. The CDR3 bases are TGTGCCAGCAGCGTAGATCACAGGCCGAATGAAAAACTGTTTTTT.

The chain is built from TRBV7-2 and TRBJ2-5; 9 nucleotides match TRBD1. The V and J ends lost 8 bases and 7 bases, in that order; junction bases with no gene match: 17. The germline V gene has CDR1 SGHTA and CDR2 FQGNSA. The CDR3 length is 16 residues. The CDR3 spells CASGYGQGQREGTQYF. CDR3 in DNA: TGTGCCAGCGGCTACGGACAGGGGCAGAGGGAGGGGACCCAGTACTTC.

The chain employs TRBV4-2 and TRBJ2-7; TRBD2 aligns across 10 bases. The V and J ends lost 3 bases and 4 bases, in that order; junction bases with no gene match: 6. CDR1 LGHNA and CDR2 YNFKEQ come from the germline V gene. The CDR3 totals 15 residues. The CDR3 is CASSHGTSETYEQYF. The CDR3 coding sequence is TGTGCCAGCAGCCACGGGACTAGCGAGACGTACGAGCAGTACTTC.

The rearrangement uses TRBV7-9 and TRBJ1-1; D remains ambiguous. The CDR3 spans 18 residues. Germline assignment: CDR1 SEHNR and CDR2 FQNEAQ (reference sequence). Trimming pared 2 bases from V and 7 bases from J, leaving 26 bases between. The CDR3 DNA follows: TGTGCCAGCAGCTTACCCGTGGCTGGAGGGTTATACCTTCATGAAGCTTTCTTT. Translating gives CASSLPVAGGLYLHEAFF.

The gene calls are TRBV19 and TRBJ2-2; weak D call: TRBD2 (5 bases). V dropped 8 bases and J dropped 0 bases, with 7 bases sitting between them. In germline, CDR1 is LNHDA, CDR2 SQIVND (reference sequence). CDR3 length: 13 residues. The CDR3 DNA reads as TGTGCCAGTCGGACTCCGAACACCGGGGAGCTGTTTTTT. Its translation: CASRTPNTGELFF.

The J gene is TRBJ1-1, the V gene TRBV4-1, with D uncertain. The length of the CDR3 is 13 residues. Trimming cost V 1 base and J 0 bases, with 3 bases left between them. Germline CDR1 is MGHRA and CDR2 is YSYEKL. Written as DNA, the CDR3 is TGCGCCAGCAGCCAAGTAATGAACACTGAAGCTTTCTTT. Its translation: CASSQVMNTEAFF.

The gene calls are TRBV7-3 and TRBJ1-2; possibly TRBD1 for D (6 bases). Germline V lookup: CDR1 SGHTA, CDR2 FQGTGA. The CDR3 totals 14 residues. The ends were cut back, 4 bases at V and 6 bases at J, with 15 bases in the middle. The CDR3 protein is CASSYDGTTNGYTF. The CDR3 bases are TGTGCCAGCAGCTACGACGGGACAACTAATGGCTACACCTTC.

This clone was recorded a few times. The chain couples TRBV4-2 to TRBJ2-3; possibly TRBD2 for D (6 bases). Trimming pared 1 base from V and 9 bases from J, leaving 11 bases between. The CDR3 runs to 13 residues. The germline V gene encodes CDR1 LGHNA and CDR2 YNFKEQ. Here the CDR3 DNA reads TGTGCCAGCAGCCAAGGGAGCCGGGAGACGCAGTATTTT. Encoded protein: CASSQGSRETQYF.

This chain joins TRBV6-1 and TRBJ2-7; D may be TRBD1 (6 bases). The CDR3 spans 13 residues. With 3 bases removed from V and 7 bases from J, the gap between germline ends came to 13 bases. Germline CDR1 MNHNS, CDR2 SASEGT. Here the CDR3 DNA reads TGTGCCAGCAGTGACCACAGGGTTGAGGAGCAGTACTTC. It specifies CASSDHRVEEQYF.

This rearrangement joins TRBV5-4 to TRBJ2-7; 11 positions match TRBD2. The CDR3 is made up of 14 amino acids. Germline CDR1 reads SGHNT; CDR2 reads YYREEE (reference sequence). V was pared by 2 bases and J by 3 bases, with 1 base of the junction left unmatched. CDR3 amino acids: CASSLGTSGYEQYF. CDR3 sequence (DNA): TGTGCCAGCAGCTTAGGGACTAGCGGCTACGAGCAGTACTTC.

This clone appeared a single time. CDR3 nucleotide sequence: TGTGCCAGGCTCCCGAGCGGAGGGAACAATGAGCAGTTCTTC. Its translation: CARLPSGGNNEQFF. V is TRBV2 and J is TRBJ2-1; a possible D gene is TRBD2 (6 bases). Per germline, CDR1 SNHLY and CDR2 FYNNEI. With 9 bases removed from V and 5 bases from J, the gap between germline ends came to 17 bases. The CDR3 runs to 14 residues.

The table lists this clone with a count of one. The rearrangement joins TRBV11-2 to TRBJ2-3; the D gene is possibly TRBD1 (6 bases). Germline V gene lookup returns CDR1 SGHAT and CDR2 FQNNGV. This CDR3 region has 16 residues. Trimming removed 1 base from V and 0 bases from J, with 11 bases in between. CDR3: CASSLAGVKSTDTQYF. CDR3 in DNA: TGTGCCAGCAGCTTAGCAGGGGTAAAAAGCACAGATACGCAGTATTTT.

J is TRBJ1-1 and V is TRBV9; D uncertain. Germline V gene data show CDR1 as SGDLS and CDR2 as YYNGEE. This CDR3 is built from 15 residues. Trimming shortened V by 0 bases and J by 10 bases, and 19 bases separated the two germline ends. The DNA for the CDR3 is TGTGCCAGCAGCGTAGTAGCGGCGGGGTCAGGAGGAGCTTTCTTT. Translated: CASSVVAAGSGGAFF.

The chain combines TRBV11-2 with TRBJ1-5; weak D call: TRBD1 (6 bases). Trimming took off 0 bases at V and 10 bases at J, with 10 bases between the two ends. CDR3 size: 13 residues. Germline lookup yields CDR1 SGHAT and CDR2 FQNNGV. CDR3 sequence (DNA): TGTGCCAGCAGCTTAGAGGGGGCCGGACCCCAGCATTTT. Protein product: CASSLEGAGPQHF.

This clone was detected only once. The chain uses TRBV7-3 and TRBJ2-3; D is unresolved. V gave up 5 bases and J gave up 1 base, with 10 bases separating them. The CDR3 consists of 14 residues. Germline CDR1 is SGHTA and CDR2 is FQGTGA. CDR3 DNA: TGTGCCAGCAGCCCCTCGCAGGGCACAGATACGCAGTATTTT. Residues: CASSPSQGTDTQYF.

This clone was observed a single time. Other DNA sequences in the same sample also yield this CDR3. The gene calls are TRBV9 and TRBJ2-3; no definite D call. With 3 bases removed from V and 5 bases from J, the gap between germline ends came to 7 bases. There are 12 residues in the CDR3. Germline V gives CDR1 SGDLS, CDR2 YYNGEE. In DNA form, the CDR3 reads TGTGCCAGCAGCGAGCCAGGAGATACGCAGTATTTT. Translating gives CASSEPGDTQYF.

This clone appeared once. The J gene is TRBJ1-5, the V gene TRBV7-9; D gene unclear. Germline CDR1 and CDR2: SEHNR and FQNEAQ (reference sequence). The CDR3 extends over 13 amino acids. Trimming shortened V by 3 bases and J by 5 bases, and 8 bases separated the two germline ends. The CDR3 loop reads CASSFLADQPQHF. The CDR3 nucleotides read TGTGCCAGCAGCTTTCTGGCGGATCAGCCCCAGCATTTT.

The chain couples TRBV9 to TRBJ2-1; possible D gene TRBD2, 6 bases. The ends were cut back, 0 bases at V and 4 bases at J, with 11 bases in the middle. The CDR3 contains 15 residues. Germline assignment: CDR1 SGDLS and CDR2 YYNGEE. The CDR3 is CASSVDRESYNEQFF. The CDR3 bases are TGTGCCAGCAGCGTAGACCGGGAGAGTTACAATGAGCAGTTCTTC.

This clone was seen a few times. This chain links TRBV5-7 with TRBJ2-1; 9 bases are shared with TRBD2. TRBV5-7 is reported as an ORF; its role is uncertain. Trimming at V came to 4 bases and at J to 2 bases, leaving 10 bases not matched to a gene. The CDR3 covers 17 residues. The CDR3 nucleotides read TGTGCCAGCAGCCCTCGTTTAGCGGGAGACCCCTACAATGAGCAGTTCTTC. Translating it yields CASSPRLAGDPYNEQFF.

The chain joins TRBV5-5 to TRBJ2-7; D may be TRBD2 (6 bases). V lost 6 bases to trimming and J lost 7 bases, with 14 bases between them. The CDR3 totals 12 residues. Per germline, CDR1 SGHKS and CDR2 YYEKEE (reference sequence). The DNA of the CDR3 is TGTGCCAGCAACCTGGTTGGGGGGGAGCAGTACTTC. Translated, it gives CASNLVGGEQYF. The whole variable domain, filled in from reference TRBV5-5 and TRBJ2-7, reads DAGVTQSPTHLIKTRGQQVTLRCSPISGHKSVSWYQQVLGQGPQFIFQYYEKEERGRGNFPDRFSARQFPNYSSELNVNALLLGDSALYLCASNLVGGEQYFGPGTRLTVT.

This clone has just a few counts. The rearrangement joins TRBV7-2 to TRBJ2-2, with 7 bases aligning to TRBD1. The CDR3 totals 15 residues. Germline CDR1 SGHTA, CDR2 FQGNSA. V trimming: 5 bases; J trimming: 1 base; junction bases outside the gene matches: 4. This CDR3 reads CASSITGENTGELFF. In nucleotides, the CDR3 is TGTGCCAGCAGCATAACAGGGGAGAACACCGGGGAGCTGTTTTTT.

The chain employs TRBV30 and TRBJ2-7; possibly TRBD1 for D (6 bases). Germline lookup yields CDR1 GTSNPN and CDR2 SVGIG (reference sequence). The germline V and J ends were trimmed by 1 base and 2 bases, with 15 bases remaining between them. CDR3 length: 15 amino acids. The CDR3 sequence: CAWSDKTGQTYEQYF. The CDR3 DNA reads TGTGCCTGGAGTGACAAAACGGGACAAACCTACGAGCAGTACTTC.

The chain employs TRBV27 and TRBJ1-1, with D maybe TRBD1 (6 bases). The CDR3 is 15 amino acids. CDR1 is MNHEY and CDR2 is SMNVEV in the germline V gene (reference sequence). With 8 bases removed from V and 5 bases from J, the gap between germline ends came to 21 bases. The CDR3 DNA is TGTGCCAGCCTCAAACAACTAGGGGGTAATACTGAAGCTTTCTTT. This encodes CASLKQLGGNTEAFF.

The chain joins TRBV9 to TRBJ2-2, with 10 bases that match TRBD2. Trimming took 4 bases from V and 2 from J; bases not matched to a gene: 8. Germline V gives CDR1 SGDLS, CDR2 YYNGEE. This CDR3 contains 17 residues. The CDR3 coding sequence is TGTGCCAGCAGCCCCCTTAGCGGGGGGTCCAACACCGGGGAGCTGTTTTTT. It translates to CASSPLSGGSNTGELFF. Complete variable domain (other parts from reference TRBV9 and TRBJ2-2): DSGVTQTPKHLITATGQRVTLRCSPRSGDLSVYWYQQSLDQGLQFLIQYYNGEERAKGNILERFSAQQFPDLHSELNLSSLELGDSALYFCASSPLSGGSNTGELFFGEGSRLTVL.

V and J are TRBV19 and TRBJ2-3; D is possibly TRBD2 (5 bases). V dropped 6 bases and J dropped 3 bases, with 16 bases sitting between them. Per the germline V gene, CDR1 is LNHDA and CDR2 is SQIVND (reference sequence). The CDR3 loop spans 15 amino acids. CDR3 coding DNA: TGTGCCAGTAGGGTCGGGGTAATCGGTACAGATACGCAGTATTTT. Translating gives CASRVGVIGTDTQYF. Variable domain in full (rest from reference TRBV19 and TRBJ2-3): DGGITQSPKYLFRKEGQNVTLSCEQNLNHDAMYWYRQDPGQGLRLIYYSQIVNDFQKGDIAEGYSVSREKKESFPLTVTSAQKNPTAFYLCASRVGVIGTDTQYFGPGTRLTVL.

Here the CDR3 reads CAWSGGQGAREFF. For the CDR3, the DNA is TGTGCCTGGAGTGGAGGACAGGGGGCTAGGGAGTTCTTC. The rearrangement joins TRBV30 to TRBJ2-1; TRBD1 agrees at 11 bases. Germline-derived CDR1 and CDR2 are GTSNPN and SVGIG (reference sequence). V was clipped by 1 base and J by 14 bases; unmatched bases: 7. The CDR3 has 13 amino acids.

The gene calls are TRBV5-1 and TRBJ2-5; D is possibly TRBD2 (6 bases). The CDR3 spans 14 residues. Germline V gene data show CDR1 as SGHRS and CDR2 as YFSETQ. Trimming left V 4 bases short and J 5 bases short, with 15 bases between. As DNA, the CDR3 is TGCGCCAGCAGCCCACTAGCTTCGCGGGAGACCCAGTACTTC. Residues: CASSPLASRETQYF.

The rearrangement joins TRBV19 to TRBJ2-5; TRBD2 agrees at 8 bases. With 3 bases clipped from V and 2 bases from J, the junction kept 5 bases outside the gene matches. The CDR3 is 15 residues long. Germline CDR1 reads LNHDA; CDR2 reads SQIVND (reference sequence). CDR3 sequence: CASSMERGRQETQYF. CDR3 bases: TGTGCCAGTAGTATGGAGCGGGGGCGACAAGAGACCCAGTACTTC.

This chain connects TRBV6-1 to TRBJ1-2, with 8 bases lining up with TRBD1. Germline CDR1 reads MNHNS; CDR2 reads SASEGT. The length of the CDR3 is 13 residues. V shed 5 bases, J shed 8 bases, and the junction held 7 bases outside the gene matches. The CDR3 nucleotides read TGTGCCAGCAGTCCACCGGACAGGGACGGCTACACCTTC. Translating gives CASSPPDRDGYTF.

The V gene is TRBV27, the J gene TRBJ2-1; 10 bases map to TRBD1. The CDR3 contains 15 residues. Germline V lookup: CDR1 MNHEY, CDR2 SMNVEV (reference sequence). The trim removed 3 bases at V and 6 bases at J, leaving 5 bases unmatched. The CDR3: CASSFEGQGPNEQFF. The CDR3 DNA reads TGTGCCAGCAGTTTCGAGGGACAGGGGCCCAATGAGCAGTTCTTC.